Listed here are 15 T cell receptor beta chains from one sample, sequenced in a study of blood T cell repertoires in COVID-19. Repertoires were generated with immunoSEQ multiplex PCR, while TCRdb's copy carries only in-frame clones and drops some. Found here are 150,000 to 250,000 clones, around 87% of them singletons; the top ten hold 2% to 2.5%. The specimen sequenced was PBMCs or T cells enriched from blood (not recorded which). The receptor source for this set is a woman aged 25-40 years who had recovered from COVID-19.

DNA for the CDR3: TGTGCCTGGAGTACCCGAGACTCTAGCAATCAGCCCCAGCATTTT. The encoded protein is CAWSTRDSSNQPQHF. This rearrangement joins TRBV30 to TRBJ1-5; D uncertain. The germline CDR1 and CDR2 sequences are GTSNPN and SVGIG (reference sequence). V was cut by 2 bases and J by 0 bases, with 11 bases left in between. The CDR3 sequence is 15 residues long.

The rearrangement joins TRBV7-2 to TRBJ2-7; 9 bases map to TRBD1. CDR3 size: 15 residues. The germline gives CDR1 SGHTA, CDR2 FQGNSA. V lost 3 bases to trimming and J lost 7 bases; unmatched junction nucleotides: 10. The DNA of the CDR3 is TGTGCCAGCAGCTTTCCTCGGACAGGGGCTCGGGAGCAGTACTTC. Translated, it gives CASSFPRTGAREQYF.

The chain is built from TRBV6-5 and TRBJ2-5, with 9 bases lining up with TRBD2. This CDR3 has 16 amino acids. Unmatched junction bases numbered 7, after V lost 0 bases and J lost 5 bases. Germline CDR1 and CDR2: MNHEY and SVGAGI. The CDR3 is CASSYSWAAGGETQYF. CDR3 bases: TGTGCCAGCAGTTACTCGTGGGCGGCGGGGGGGGAGACCCAGTACTTC.

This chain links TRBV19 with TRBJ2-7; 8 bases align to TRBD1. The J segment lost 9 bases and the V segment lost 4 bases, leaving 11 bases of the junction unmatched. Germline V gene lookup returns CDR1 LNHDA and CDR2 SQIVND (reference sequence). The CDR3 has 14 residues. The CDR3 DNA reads TGTGCCAGTAGTAATGCAGGGGGCTTCCTAGGGCAGTACTTC. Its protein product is CASSNAGGFLGQYF.

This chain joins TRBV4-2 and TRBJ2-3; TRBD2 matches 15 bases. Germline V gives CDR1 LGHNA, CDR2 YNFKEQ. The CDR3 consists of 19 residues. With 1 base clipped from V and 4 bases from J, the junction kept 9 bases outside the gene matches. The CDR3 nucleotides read TGTGCCAGCAGCCAAGGGACTAGCGGGGGGGCGGAGTTCGCAGATACGCAGTATTTT. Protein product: CASSQGTSGGAEFADTQYF.

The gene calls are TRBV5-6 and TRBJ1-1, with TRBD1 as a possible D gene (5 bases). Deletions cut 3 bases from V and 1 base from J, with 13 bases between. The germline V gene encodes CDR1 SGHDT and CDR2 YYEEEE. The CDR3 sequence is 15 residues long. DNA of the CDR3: TGTGCCAGCAGCTCCTGGGGGGTGGGGAACACTGAAGCTTTCTTT. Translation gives CASSSWGVGNTEAFF.

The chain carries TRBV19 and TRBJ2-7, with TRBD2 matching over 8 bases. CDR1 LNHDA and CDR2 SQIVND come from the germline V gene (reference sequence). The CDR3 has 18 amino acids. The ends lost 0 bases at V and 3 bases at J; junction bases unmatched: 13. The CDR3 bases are TGTGCCAGTAGTATAGATCTCCCCGGCGGGGGGCTTAACTACGAGCAGTACTTC. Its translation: CASSIDLPGGGLNYEQYF. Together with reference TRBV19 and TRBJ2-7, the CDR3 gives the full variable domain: DGGITQSPKYLFRKEGQNVTLSCEQNLNHDAMYWYRQDPGQGLRLIYYSQIVNDFQKGDIAEGYSVSREKKESFPLTVTSAQKNPTAFYLCASSIDLPGGGLNYEQYFGPGTRLTVT.

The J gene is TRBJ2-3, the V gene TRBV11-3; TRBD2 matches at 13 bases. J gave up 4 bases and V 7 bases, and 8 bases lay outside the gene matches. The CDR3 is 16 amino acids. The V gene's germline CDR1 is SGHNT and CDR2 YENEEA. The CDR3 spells CASTRTSGGKSDTQYF. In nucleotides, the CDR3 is TGTGCCAGCACCCGGACTAGCGGGGGAAAATCAGATACGCAGTATTTT. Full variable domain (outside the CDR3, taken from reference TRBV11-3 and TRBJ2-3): EAGVVQSPRYKIIEKKQPVAFWCNPISGHNTLYWYLQNLGQGPELLIRYENEEAVDDSQLPKDRFSAERLKGVDSTLKIQPAELGDSAVYLCASTRTSGGKSDTQYFGPGTRLTVL.

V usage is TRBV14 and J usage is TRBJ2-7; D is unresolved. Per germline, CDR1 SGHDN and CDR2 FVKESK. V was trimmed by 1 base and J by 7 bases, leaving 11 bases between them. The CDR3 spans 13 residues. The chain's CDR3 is CASSQAVPLEQYF. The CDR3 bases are TGTGCCAGCAGCCAAGCCGTCCCTTTAGAGCAGTACTTC. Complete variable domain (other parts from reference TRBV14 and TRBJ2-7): EAGVTQFPSHSVIEKGQTVTLRCDPISGHDNLYWYRRVMGKEIKFLLHFVKESKQDESGMPNNRFLAERTGGTYSTLKVQPAELEDSGVYFCASSQAVPLEQYFGPGTRLTVT.

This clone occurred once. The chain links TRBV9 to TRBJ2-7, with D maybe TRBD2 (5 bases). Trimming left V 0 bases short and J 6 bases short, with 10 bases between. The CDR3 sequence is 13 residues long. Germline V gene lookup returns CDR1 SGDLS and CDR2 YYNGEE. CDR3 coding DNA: TGTGCCAGCAGCGTAGCTAGCCTTGGCGAGCAGTACTTC. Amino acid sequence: CASSVASLGEQYF.

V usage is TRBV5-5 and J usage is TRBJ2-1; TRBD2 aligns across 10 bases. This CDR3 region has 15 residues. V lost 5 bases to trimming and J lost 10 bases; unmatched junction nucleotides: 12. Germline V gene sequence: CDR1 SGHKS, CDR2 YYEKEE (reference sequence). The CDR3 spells CASSPSQRGGLEQFF. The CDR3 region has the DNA TGTGCCAGCAGTCCTTCCCAGCGGGGGGGCCTCGAGCAGTTCTTC.

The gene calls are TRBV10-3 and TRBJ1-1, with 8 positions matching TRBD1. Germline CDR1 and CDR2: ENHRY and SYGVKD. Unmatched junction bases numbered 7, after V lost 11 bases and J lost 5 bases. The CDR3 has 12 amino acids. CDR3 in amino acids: CASGQGGTEAFF. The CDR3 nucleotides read TGTGCCTCTGGACAGGGAGGGACTGAAGCTTTCTTT.

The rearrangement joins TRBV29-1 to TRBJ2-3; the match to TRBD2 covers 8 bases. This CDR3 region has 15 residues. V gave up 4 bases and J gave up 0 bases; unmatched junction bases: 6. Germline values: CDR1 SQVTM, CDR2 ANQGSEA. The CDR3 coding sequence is TGCAGCGTTGGGGCTAGCGGGTCTAGCACAGATACGCAGTATTTT. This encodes CSVGASGSSTDTQYF.

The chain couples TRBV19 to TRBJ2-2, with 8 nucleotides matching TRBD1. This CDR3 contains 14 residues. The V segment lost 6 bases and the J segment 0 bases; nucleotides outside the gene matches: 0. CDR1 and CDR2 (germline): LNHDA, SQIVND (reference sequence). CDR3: CASRDRANTGELFF. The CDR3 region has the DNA TGTGCCAGTAGGGACAGGGCGAACACCGGGGAGCTGTTTTTT. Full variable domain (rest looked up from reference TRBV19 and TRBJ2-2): DGGITQSPKYLFRKEGQNVTLSCEQNLNHDAMYWYRQDPGQGLRLIYYSQIVNDFQKGDIAEGYSVSREKKESFPLTVTSAQKNPTAFYLCASRDRANTGELFFGEGSRLTVL.

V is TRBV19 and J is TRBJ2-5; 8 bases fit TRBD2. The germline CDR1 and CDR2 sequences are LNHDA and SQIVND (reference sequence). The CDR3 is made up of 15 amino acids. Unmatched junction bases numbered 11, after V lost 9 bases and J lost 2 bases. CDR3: CARTAGGGTQETQYF. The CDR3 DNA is TGTGCCAGGACAGCCGGGGGGGGGACGCAAGAGACCCAGTACTTC.